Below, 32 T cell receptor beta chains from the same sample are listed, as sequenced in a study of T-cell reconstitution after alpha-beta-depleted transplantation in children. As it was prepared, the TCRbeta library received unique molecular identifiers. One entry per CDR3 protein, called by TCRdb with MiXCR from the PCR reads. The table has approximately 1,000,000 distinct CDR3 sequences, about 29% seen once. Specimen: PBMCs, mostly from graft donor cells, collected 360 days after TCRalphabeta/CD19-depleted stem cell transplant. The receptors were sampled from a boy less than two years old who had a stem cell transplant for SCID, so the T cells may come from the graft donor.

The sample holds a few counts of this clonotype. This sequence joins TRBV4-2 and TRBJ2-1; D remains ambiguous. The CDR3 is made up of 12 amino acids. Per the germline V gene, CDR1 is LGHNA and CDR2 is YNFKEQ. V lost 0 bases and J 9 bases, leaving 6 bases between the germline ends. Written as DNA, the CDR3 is TGTGCCAGCAGCCAAGACGTAGGTGAGCAGTTCTTC. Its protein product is CASSQDVGEQFF.

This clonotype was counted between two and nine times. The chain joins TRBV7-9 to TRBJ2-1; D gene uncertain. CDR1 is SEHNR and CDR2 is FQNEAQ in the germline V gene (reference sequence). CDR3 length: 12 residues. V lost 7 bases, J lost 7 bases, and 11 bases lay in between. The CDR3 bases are TGTGCCAGCAACGACGGTCCGAATGAGCAGTTCTTC. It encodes CASNDGPNEQFF.

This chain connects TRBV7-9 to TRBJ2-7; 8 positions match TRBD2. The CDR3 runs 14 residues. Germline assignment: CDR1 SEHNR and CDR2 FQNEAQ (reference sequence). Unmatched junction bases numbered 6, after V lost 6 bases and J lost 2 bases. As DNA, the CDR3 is TGTGCCAGCAGTTCTAGCGGGTCAACCTACGAGCAGTACTTC. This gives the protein CASSSSGSTYEQYF.

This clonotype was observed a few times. The CDR3 loop is CASSEQGINQPQHF. CDR3 nucleotide sequence: TGTGCCAGCAGTGAACAGGGAATCAATCAGCCCCAGCATTTT. The chain employs TRBV2 and TRBJ1-5, with TRBD1 as a possible D gene (5 bases). This CDR3 region has 14 residues. V gave up 2 bases and J gave up 3 bases, with 8 bases separating them. Per the germline V gene, CDR1 is SNHLY and CDR2 is FYNNEI.

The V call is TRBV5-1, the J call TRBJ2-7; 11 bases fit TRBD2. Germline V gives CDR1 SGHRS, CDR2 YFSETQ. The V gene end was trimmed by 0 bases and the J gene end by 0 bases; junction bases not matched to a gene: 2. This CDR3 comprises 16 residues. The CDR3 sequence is CASSLAGTSGSYEQYF. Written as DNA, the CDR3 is TGCGCCAGCAGCTTGGCCGGGACTAGCGGCTCCTACGAGCAGTACTTC.

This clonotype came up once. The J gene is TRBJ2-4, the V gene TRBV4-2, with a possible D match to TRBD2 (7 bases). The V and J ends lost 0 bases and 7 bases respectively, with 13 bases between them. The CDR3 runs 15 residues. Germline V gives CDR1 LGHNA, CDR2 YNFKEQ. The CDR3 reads CASSQEWGGGNIQYF. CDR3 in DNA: TGTGCCAGCAGCCAAGAATGGGGAGGGGGTAACATTCAGTACTTC.

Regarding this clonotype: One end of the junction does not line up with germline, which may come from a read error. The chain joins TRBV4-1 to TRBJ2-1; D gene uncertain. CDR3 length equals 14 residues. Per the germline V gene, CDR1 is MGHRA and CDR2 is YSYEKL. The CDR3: CASSQVELSASLVF. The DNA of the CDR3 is TGCGCCAGCAGCCAAGTAGAGCTGTCGGCAAGCCTAGTCTTC.

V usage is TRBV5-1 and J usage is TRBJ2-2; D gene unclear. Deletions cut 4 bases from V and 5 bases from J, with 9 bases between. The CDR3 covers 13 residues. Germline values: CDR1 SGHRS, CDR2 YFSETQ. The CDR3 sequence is CASSLWWTGELFF. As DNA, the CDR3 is TGCGCCAGCAGCCTGTGGTGGACCGGGGAGCTGTTTTTT.

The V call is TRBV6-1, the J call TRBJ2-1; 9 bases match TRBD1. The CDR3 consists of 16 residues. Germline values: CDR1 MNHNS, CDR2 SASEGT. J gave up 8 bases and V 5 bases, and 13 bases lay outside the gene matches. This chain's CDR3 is CASSPTGGLFGDEQFF. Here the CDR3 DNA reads TGTGCCAGCAGTCCCACAGGGGGCCTCTTCGGAGATGAGCAGTTCTTC.

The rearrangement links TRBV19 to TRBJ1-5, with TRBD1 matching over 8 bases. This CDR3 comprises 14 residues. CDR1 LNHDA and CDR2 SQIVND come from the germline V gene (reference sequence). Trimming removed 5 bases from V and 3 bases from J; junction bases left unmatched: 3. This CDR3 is CASSVTGANQPQHF. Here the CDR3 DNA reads TGTGCCAGTAGTGTGACAGGGGCCAATCAGCCCCAGCATTTT.

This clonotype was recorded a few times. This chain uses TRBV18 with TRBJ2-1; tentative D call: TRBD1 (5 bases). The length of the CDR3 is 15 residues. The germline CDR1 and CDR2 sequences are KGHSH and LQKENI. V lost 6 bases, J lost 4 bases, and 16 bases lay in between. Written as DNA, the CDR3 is TGTGCCAGCTCGCCGACACGAACAGGTTACAATGAGCAGTTCTTC. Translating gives CASSPTRTGYNEQFF.

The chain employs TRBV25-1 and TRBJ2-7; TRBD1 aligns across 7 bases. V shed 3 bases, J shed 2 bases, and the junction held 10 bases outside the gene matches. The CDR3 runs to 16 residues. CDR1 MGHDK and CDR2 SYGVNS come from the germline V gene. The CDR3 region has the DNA TGTGCCAGCAGTGATGTCAGGGGGTTGGAGGCCTACGAGCAGTACTTC. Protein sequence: CASSDVRGLEAYEQYF.

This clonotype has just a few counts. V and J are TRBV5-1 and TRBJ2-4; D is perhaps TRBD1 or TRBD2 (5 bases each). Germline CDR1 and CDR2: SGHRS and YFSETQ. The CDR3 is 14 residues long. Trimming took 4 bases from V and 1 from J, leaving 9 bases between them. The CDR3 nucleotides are TGCGCCAGCAGCCCAGAGGGGGCCAAAAACATTCAGTACTTC. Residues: CASSPEGAKNIQYF.

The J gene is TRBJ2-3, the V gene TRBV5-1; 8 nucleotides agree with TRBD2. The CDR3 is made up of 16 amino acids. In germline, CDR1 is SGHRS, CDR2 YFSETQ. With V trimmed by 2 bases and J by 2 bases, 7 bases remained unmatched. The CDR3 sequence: CASSFGLASPTDTQYF. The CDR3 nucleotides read TGCGCCAGCAGCTTTGGACTAGCTTCCCCCACAGATACGCAGTATTTT.

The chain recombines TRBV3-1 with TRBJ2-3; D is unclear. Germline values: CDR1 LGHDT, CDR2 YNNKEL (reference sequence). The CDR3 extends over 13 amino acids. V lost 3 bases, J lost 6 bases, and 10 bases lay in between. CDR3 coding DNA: TGTGCCAGCAGCCATCCTGGCTTTGATACGCAGTATTTT. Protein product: CASSHPGFDTQYF.

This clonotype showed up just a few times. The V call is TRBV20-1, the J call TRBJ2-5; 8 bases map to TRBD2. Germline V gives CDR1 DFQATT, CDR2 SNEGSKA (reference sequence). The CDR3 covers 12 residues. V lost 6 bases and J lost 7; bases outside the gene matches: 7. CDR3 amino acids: CSATGLDGTQYF. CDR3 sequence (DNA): TGCAGTGCAACGGGACTAGACGGGACCCAGTACTTC.

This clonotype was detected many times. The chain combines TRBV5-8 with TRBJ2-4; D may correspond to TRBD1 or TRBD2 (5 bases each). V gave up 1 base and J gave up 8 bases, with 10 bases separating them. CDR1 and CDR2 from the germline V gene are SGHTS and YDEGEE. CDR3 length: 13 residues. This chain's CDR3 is CASSLPLGDIQYF. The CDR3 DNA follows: TGTGCCAGCAGCTTGCCCCTGGGGGACATTCAGTACTTC.

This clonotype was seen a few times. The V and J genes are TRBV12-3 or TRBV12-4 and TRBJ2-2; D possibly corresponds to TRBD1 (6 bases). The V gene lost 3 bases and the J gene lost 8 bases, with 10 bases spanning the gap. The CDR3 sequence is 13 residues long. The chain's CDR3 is CASSFMGAGELFF. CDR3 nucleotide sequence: TGTGCCAGCAGTTTCATGGGGGCAGGGGAGCTGTTTTTT.

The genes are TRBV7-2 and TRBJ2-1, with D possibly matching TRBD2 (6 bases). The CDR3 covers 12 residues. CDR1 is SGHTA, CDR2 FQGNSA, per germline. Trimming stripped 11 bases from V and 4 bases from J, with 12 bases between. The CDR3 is CAGGLQYNEQFF. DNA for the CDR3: TGTGCCGGGGGACTTCAGTACAATGAGCAGTTCTTC.

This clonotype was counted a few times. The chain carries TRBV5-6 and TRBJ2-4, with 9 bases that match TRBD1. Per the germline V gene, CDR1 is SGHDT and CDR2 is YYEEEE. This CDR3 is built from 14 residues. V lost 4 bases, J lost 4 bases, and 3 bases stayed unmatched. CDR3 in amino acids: CASSVGQGKNIQYF. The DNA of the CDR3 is TGTGCCAGCAGCGTCGGACAGGGGAAAAACATTCAGTACTTC.

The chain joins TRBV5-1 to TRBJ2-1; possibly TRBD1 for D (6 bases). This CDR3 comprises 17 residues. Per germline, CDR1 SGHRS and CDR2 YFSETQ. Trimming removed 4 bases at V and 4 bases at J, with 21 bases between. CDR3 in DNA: TGCGCCAGCAGCCCGCTGACTGGGGGCCCCACTTACAATGAGCAGTTCTTC. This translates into CASSPLTGGPTYNEQFF.

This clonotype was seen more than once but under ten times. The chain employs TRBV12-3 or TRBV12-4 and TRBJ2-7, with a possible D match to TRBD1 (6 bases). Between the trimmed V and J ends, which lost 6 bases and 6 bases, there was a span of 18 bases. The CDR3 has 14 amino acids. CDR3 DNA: TGTGCCAGCAGCTGGTACACAGGGTCCGGCGAGCAGTACTTC. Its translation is CASSWYTGSGEQYF.

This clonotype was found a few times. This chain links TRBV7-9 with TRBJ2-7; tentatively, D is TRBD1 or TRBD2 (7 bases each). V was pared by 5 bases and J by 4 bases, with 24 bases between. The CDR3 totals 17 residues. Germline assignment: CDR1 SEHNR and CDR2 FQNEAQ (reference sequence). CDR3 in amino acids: CASSPLSIQGRGYEQYF. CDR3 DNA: TGTGCCAGCAGCCCTCTTTCAATACAGGGGAGGGGATACGAGCAGTACTTC. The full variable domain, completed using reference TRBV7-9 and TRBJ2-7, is DTGVSQNPRHKITKRGQNVTFRCDPISEHNRLYWYRQTLGQGPEFLTYFQNEAQLEKSRLLSDRFSAERPKGSFSTLEIQRTEQGDSAMYLCASSPLSIQGRGYEQYFGPGTRLTVT.

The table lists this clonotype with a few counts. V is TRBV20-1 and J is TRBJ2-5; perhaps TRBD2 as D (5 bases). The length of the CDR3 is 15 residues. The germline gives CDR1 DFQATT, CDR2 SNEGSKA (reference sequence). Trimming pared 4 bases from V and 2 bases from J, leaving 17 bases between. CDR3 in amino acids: CSATYLVRDQETQYF. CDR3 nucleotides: TGCAGTGCTACCTACCTCGTGAGGGATCAAGAGACCCAGTACTTC.

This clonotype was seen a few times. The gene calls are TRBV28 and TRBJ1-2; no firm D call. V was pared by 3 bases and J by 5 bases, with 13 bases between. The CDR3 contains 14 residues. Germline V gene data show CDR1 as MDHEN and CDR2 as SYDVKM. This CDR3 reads CASSFQAALYGYTF. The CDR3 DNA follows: TGTGCCAGCAGTTTTCAAGCCGCCCTATATGGCTACACCTTC.

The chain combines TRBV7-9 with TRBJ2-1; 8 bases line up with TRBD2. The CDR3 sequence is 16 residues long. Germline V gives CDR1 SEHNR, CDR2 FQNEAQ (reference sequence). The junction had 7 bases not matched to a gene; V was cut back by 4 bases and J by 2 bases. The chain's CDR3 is CASSSRRGGTYNEQFF. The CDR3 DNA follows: TGTGCCAGCAGCTCCCGCCGCGGGGGGACCTACAATGAGCAGTTCTTC.

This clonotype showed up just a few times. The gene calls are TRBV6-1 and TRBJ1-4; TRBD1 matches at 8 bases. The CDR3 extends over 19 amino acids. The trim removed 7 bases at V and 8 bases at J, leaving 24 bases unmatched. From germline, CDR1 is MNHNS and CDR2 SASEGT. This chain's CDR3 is CASTTSAGQAFLRKEKLFF. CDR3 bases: TGTGCCAGCACGACTTCGGCGGGACAGGCTTTTCTTCGAAAGGAAAAACTGTTTTTT.

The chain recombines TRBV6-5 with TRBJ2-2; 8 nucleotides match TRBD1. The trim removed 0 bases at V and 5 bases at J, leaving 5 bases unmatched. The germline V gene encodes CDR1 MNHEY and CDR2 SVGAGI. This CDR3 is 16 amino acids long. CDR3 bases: TGTGCCAGCAGTTACTCTGACAGGGGTATAACCGGGGAGCTGTTTTTT. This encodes CASSYSDRGITGELFF.

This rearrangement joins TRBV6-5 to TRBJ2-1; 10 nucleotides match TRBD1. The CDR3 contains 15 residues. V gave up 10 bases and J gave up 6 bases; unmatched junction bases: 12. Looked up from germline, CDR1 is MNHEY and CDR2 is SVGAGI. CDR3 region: CATATLGTGVNEQFF. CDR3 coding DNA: TGTGCCACGGCTACTCTTGGGACAGGGGTCAATGAGCAGTTCTTC.

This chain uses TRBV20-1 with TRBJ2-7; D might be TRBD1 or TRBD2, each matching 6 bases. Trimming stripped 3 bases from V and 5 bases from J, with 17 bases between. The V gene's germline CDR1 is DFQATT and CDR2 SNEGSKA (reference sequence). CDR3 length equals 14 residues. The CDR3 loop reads CSASPLGGRDEQYF. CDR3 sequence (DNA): TGCAGTGCTAGCCCCTTGGGGGGCCGGGACGAGCAGTACTTC.

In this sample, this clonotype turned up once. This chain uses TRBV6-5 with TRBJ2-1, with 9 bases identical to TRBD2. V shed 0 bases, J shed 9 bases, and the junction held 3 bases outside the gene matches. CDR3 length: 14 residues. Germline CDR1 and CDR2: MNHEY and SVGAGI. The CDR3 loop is CASSYSKRGAEQFF. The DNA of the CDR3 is TGTGCCAGCAGTTACTCGAAGCGGGGGGCTGAGCAGTTCTTC.

The DNA of the CDR3 is TGTGCCACCTCCCTGGTCGGTGCCTACGAGCAGTACTTC. Protein: CATSLVGAYEQYF. The J gene is TRBJ2-7, the V gene TRBV6-1; D is unclear. V lost 10 bases to trimming and J lost 2 bases, with 15 bases between them. The CDR3 is 13 residues long. The V gene's germline CDR1 is MNHNS and CDR2 SASEGT.